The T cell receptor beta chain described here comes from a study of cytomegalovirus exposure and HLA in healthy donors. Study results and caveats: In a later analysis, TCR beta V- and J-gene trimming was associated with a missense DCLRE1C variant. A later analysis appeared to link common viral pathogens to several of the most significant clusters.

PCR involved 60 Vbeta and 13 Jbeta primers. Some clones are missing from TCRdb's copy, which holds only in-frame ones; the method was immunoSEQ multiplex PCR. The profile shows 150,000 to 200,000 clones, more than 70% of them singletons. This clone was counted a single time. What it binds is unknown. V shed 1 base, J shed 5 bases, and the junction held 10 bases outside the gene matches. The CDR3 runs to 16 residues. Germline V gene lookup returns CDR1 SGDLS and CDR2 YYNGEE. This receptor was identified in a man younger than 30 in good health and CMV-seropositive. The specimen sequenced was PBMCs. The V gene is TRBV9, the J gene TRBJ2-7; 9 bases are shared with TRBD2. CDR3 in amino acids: CASSVSGLAGNNEQYF. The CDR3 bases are TGTGCCAGCAGCGTATCGGGGCTAGCGGGAAATAACGAGCAGTACTTC.